A selection of T cell receptor beta chains follows, all from one sample in a study of CD8 T cells in Susac syndrome. A single record per CDR3 protein comes from TCRdb applying MiXCR to the immunoSEQ multiplex PCR reads. The sample lists about 300,000 distinct CDR3 sequences; approximately 85% were seen once. The sample consisted of CD8+ T cells from PBMCs. These receptors originate from a human donor with multiple sclerosis. CDR3s include the opening cysteine and the closing phenylalanine or tryptophan. A D gene is named only where the DNA matches it firmly.

.	TRBV2	TRBJ2-1	TGTGCCAGCAGTGAAGCTACGAGGGATGATGAGCAGTTCTTC	CASSEATRDDEQFF
.	TRBV9	TRBJ2-5	TGTGCCAGCCCCGACAACGGCCTGGAAAGAGGAGAGACCCAGTACTTC	CASPDNGLERGETQYF
TRBD2	TRBV20-1	TRBJ2-1	TGCAGTGCTAGAGCCCTCGTGCTAGCGGGGGTGACCTACAATGAGCAGTTCTTC	CSARALVLAGVTYNEQFF
.	TRBV23-1	TRBJ2-2	TGCGCCAGCAGTCAATCTTCCAGCGCCGGGGAGCTGTTTTTT	CASSQSSSAGELFF
.	TRBV7-9	TRBJ2-7	TGTGCCAGCAGCCCAAGGGGCGAGCAGTACTTC	CASSPRGEQYF
.	TRBV30	TRBJ2-1	TGTGCCTTGGGGGGCGGGCAGGGGTACAATGAGCAGTTCTTC	CALGGGQGYNEQFF
.	TRBV27	TRBJ1-1	TGTGCCAGCAGTTTATTGGGGATTAGAGGGAACACTGAAGCTTTCTTT	CASSLLGIRGNTEAFF
TRBD1	TRBV30	TRBJ1-4	TGTGCCTGGAGCCCTGGGGCAGGGGGGGAAAAACTGTTTTTT	CAWSPGAGGEKLFF
TRBD1	TRBV6-2/TRBV6-3	TRBJ1-5	TGTGCCAGCAGGCCCGACAGGGATTCTGGGTTGAGCAATCAGCCCCAGCATTTT	CASRPDRDSGLSNQPQHF
TRBD2	TRBV27	TRBJ2-1	TGTGCCAGCAGCACTCTAGCGGGAGGGCCTTTCGACAATGAGCAGTTCTTC	CASSTLAGGPFDNEQFF
.	TRBV21-1	TRBJ2-6	TGTGCCAGCAGCAAGGGGGGGGAGGCAGACGACCCATCTGGGGCCAACGTCCTGACTTTC	CASSKGGEADDPSGANVLTF
TRBD1	TRBV6-5	TRBJ2-3	TGTGCCAGCAAGGGACAGGGCACAGATACGCAGTATTTT	CASKGQGTDTQYF
.	TRBV4-3	TRBJ1-1	TGCGCCAGCAGCCAAGATTCAGGGTCAGGCACTGAAGCTTTCTTT	CASSQDSGSGTEAFF
TRBD1	TRBV20-1	TRBJ1-2	TGCAGTCCGGGACAGAGCTATGGCTACACCTTC	CSPGQSYGYTF
TRBD1	TRBV19	TRBJ2-5	TGTGCCAGTAGTGCCCGGGACAGCCTAATTCAAGAGACCCAGTACTTC	CASSARDSLIQETQYF
TRBD1	TRBV11-2	TRBJ2-2	TGTGCCAGCAGCTGGGGACAGGAACGGAACGGGGAGCTGTTTTTT	CASSWGQERNGELFF